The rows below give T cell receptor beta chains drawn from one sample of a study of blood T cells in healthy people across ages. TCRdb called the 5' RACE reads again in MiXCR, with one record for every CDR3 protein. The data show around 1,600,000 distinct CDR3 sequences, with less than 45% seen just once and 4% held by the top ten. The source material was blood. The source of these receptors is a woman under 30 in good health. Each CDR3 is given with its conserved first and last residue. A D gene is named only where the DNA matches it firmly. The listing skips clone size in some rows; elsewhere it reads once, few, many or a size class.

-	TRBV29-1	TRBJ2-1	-	TGCAGCCCCGTTAGCGGCTACAATGAGCAGTTCTTC	CSPVSGYNEQFF
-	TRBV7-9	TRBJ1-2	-	TGTGCCAGCAGCAAAGACACAGGATGGGATGGCTACACCTTC	CASSKDTGWDGYTF
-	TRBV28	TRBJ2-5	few	TGTGCCAGCAGTTCCCACCAACTAGAGATCCAAGAGACCCAGTACTTC	CASSSHQLEIQETQYF
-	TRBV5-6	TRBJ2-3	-	TGTGCCAGCAGCTTGCCTAGATCCACAGATACGCAGTATTTT	CASSLPRSTDTQYF
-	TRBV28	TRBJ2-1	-	TGTGCCAGCAGTTTTCTACAGGGTGGGAACAATGAGCAGTTCTTC	CASSFLQGGNNEQFF
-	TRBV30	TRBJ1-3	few	TGTGCCTGGGACAGCACATTCTCTGGAAACACCATATATTTT	CAWDSTFSGNTIYF
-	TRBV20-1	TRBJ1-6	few	TGCAGTGCCCCTACACAGTTAGATAATTCACCCCTCCACTTT	CSAPTQLDNSPLHF
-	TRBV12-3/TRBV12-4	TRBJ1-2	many	TGTGCCAGCAGTTCGGGGCAGGGTGCGAACTATGGCTACACCTTC	CASSSGQGANYGYTF
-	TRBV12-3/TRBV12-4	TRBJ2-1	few	TGTGCCAGCAGTTCCCAGGTGGGAAAGCAGTTCTTC	CASSSQVGKQFF
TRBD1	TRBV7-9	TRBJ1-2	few	TGTGCCAGCAGTTTAACAGGGGGCGCCTTTGGCTACACCTTC	CASSLTGGAFGYTF
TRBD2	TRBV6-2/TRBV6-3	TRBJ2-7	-	TGTGCCAGCAGTCCCCAGGGAGCGGGAGTCTACAATGAGCAGTACTTC	CASSPQGAGVYNEQYF
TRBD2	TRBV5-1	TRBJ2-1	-	TGCGCCAGCAATCTGGGACTAGGCAATGAGCAGTTCTTC	CASNLGLGNEQFF
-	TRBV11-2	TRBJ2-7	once	TGTGCCAGCAGCTTAGATATAGTCGTCTACGACGACGGGTACGAGCAGTACTTC	CASSLDIVVYDDGYEQYF
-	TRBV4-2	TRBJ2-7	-	TGTGCCAGCAGCCAAGCCTCGACAGTTCCCTACTACGAGCAGTACTTC	CASSQASTVPYYEQYF
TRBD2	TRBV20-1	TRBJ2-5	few	TGCAGTGCTGCCTCGACTAGCGGGAGTATCGGTGAGCAGTACTTC	CSAASTSGSIGEQYF
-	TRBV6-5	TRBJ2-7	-	TGTGCCAGCAGTTACGGGCCCAGGGGTTCCTACGAGCAGTACTTC	CASSYGPRGSYEQYF
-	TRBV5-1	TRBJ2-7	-	TGCGCCAGCAGCGGGCCCGACAGGCTCCACGAGCAGTACTTC	CASSGPDRLHEQYF
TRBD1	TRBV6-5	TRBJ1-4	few	TGTGCCAGCAGAAGACAGGGGCAGATTAATGAAAAACTGTTTTTT	CASRRQGQINEKLFF
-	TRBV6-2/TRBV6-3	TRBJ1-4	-	TGTGCCAGCAGTTACGGCGGGGAAACTAATGAAAAACTGTTTTTT	CASSYGGETNEKLFF
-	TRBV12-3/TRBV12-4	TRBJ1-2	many	TGTGCCAGCAGTTTCCAGGGCTATGGCTACACCTTC	CASSFQGYGYTF
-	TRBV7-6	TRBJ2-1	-	TGTGCCAGCAGCTTAGAAGGGGGTAGCACCAATGAGCAGTTCTTC	CASSLEGGSTNEQFF
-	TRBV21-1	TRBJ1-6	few	TGTGCCACAGAAGGAGTGGTTAATTCACCCCTCCACTTT	CATEGVVNSPLHF
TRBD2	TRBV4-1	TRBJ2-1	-	TGCGCCAGCAGCCAAGTACTAGCGGGGATCTACAATGAGCAGTTCTTC	CASSQVLAGIYNEQFF
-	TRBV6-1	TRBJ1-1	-	TGTGCCAGCAGTGAAGCCGGCCTGAACACTGAAGCTTTCTTT	CASSEAGLNTEAFF
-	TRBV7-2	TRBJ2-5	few	TGTGCCAGCTCTGGACTGGACAATGAGCAGTACTTC	CASSGLDNEQYF
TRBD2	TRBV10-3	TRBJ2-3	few	TGTGCCATCAGTGAGGAGCGGGGGAGCACAGATACGCAGTATTTT	CAISEERGSTDTQYF
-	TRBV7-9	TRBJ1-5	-	TGTGCCAGCAGCTTAGGTGTCAGTTATCAGCCCCAGCATTTT	CASSLGVSYQPQHF
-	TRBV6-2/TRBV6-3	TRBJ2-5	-	TGTGCCAGCAGTTACACCCTAGCTCAAGAGACCCAGTACTTC	CASSYTLAQETQYF
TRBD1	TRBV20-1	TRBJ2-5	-	TGCAGTGCCAGACGGGGACAGATAGAGACCCAGTACTTC	CSARRGQIETQYF